The 9 T cell receptor beta chains below were found in one sample sequenced in a study of cytomegalovirus exposure and HLA in healthy donors. Researchers ran the PCR with 60 Vbeta and 13 Jbeta primers. Measured with immunoSEQ multiplex PCR; TCRdb has only the in-frame clones, and not every one. Of around 160,000 clones in the sample, 68% were seen once. Sequencing used PBMCs. These receptors all come from a man aged 50 to 59 in good health and CMV-seronegative.

The genes are TRBV6-5 and TRBJ1-6; the D is unclear. V shed 7 bases and J shed 5 bases, with 9 bases lying between them. The CDR3 consists of 13 residues. CDR1 is MNHEY and CDR2 is SVGAGI in the germline V gene. The CDR3 region has the DNA TGTGCCAGCAAAATGGGAGATAATTCACCCCTCCACTTT. Encoded protein: CASKMGDNSPLHF.

The gene calls are TRBV5-1 and TRBJ2-7; 8 bases are a match to TRBD1. The trim removed 4 bases at V and 1 base at J, leaving 13 bases unmatched. There are 17 residues in the CDR3. Germline loops: CDR1 SGHRS, CDR2 YFSETQ. As DNA, the CDR3 is TGCGCCAGCAGCCGGAACGGTGGGACAGGAAAATCCTACGAGCAGTACTTC. Protein sequence: CASSRNGGTGKSYEQYF. Supplemented by reference TRBV5-1 and TRBJ2-7, the full variable domain reads KAGVTQTPRYLIKTRGQQVTLSCSPISGHRSVSWYQQTPGQGLQFLFEYFSETQRNKGNFPGRFSGRQFSNSRSEMNVSTLELGDSALYLCASSRNGGTGKSYEQYFGPGTRLTVT.

V is TRBV5-1 and J is TRBJ2-7; 7 bases match TRBD1. Germline-derived CDR1 and CDR2 are SGHRS and YFSETQ. The CDR3 runs to 14 residues. Trimming cost V 2 bases and J 1 base; bases outside gene matches: 3. The CDR3: CASSLLGQSYEQYF. CDR3 in DNA: TGCGCCAGCAGCTTACTGGGACAGTCCTACGAGCAGTACTTC.

This clone has a handful of counts. The chain joins TRBV2 to TRBJ1-5; the D gene is possibly TRBD1 (5 bases). Germline V CDR1 and CDR2: SNHLY, FYNNEI. V dropped 7 bases and J dropped 3 bases, with 16 bases sitting between them. The CDR3 is 15 residues long. The CDR3 nucleotides are TGTGCCAGCACCCAGGGTGACAGCCTCAATCAGCCCCAGCATTTT. Its protein product is CASTQGDSLNQPQHF.

The chain is built from TRBV28 and TRBJ2-7; possible D gene TRBD1, 5 bases. Germline V lookup: CDR1 MDHEN, CDR2 SYDVKM. The CDR3 has 11 residues. V lost 7 bases and J lost 3, with 7 bases in between. DNA of the CDR3: TGTGCCAGCACCGACAGCTACGAGCAGTACTTC. Translation gives CASTDSYEQYF. The whole variable domain, remainder taken from reference TRBV28 and TRBJ2-7, is DVKVTQSSRYLVKRTGEKVFLECVQDMDHENMFWYRQDPGLGLRLIYFSYDVKMKEKGDIPEGYSVSREKKERFSLILESASTNQTSMYLCASTDSYEQYFGPGTRLTVT.

The sample holds a few counts of this clone. The gene calls are TRBV6-1 and TRBJ2-3; 12 bases fit TRBD2. Germline loops: CDR1 MNHNS, CDR2 SASEGT. Trimming cost V 7 bases and J 6 bases; bases outside gene matches: 5. The length of the CDR3 is 14 residues. The CDR3 is CASITSGGRDTQYF. The CDR3 DNA sequence: TGTGCCAGCATCACTAGCGGGGGGAGGGATACGCAGTATTTT.

The chain is built from TRBV4-1 and TRBJ1-1; 8 nucleotides agree with TRBD1. Per germline, CDR1 MGHRA and CDR2 YSYEKL. J was trimmed by 1 base and V by 4 bases; bases with no gene match: 8. The CDR3 contains 16 residues. The CDR3 reads CASSPRRTGRNTEAFF. The CDR3 DNA reads TGCGCCAGCAGCCCAAGACGGACAGGGAGGAACACTGAAGCTTTCTTT.

A remark on this clone: The sample holds other DNA sequences that translate to the same CDR3. The chain combines TRBV18 with TRBJ1-1, with D perhaps matching TRBD1 (5 bases). Looked up from germline, CDR1 is KGHSH and CDR2 is LQKENI. V was clipped by 2 bases and J by 0 bases, with 7 bases between them. CDR3 length equals 14 residues. The chain's CDR3 is CASSPDSMNTEAFF. The CDR3 nucleotides read TGTGCCAGCTCACCAGACAGCATGAACACTGAAGCTTTCTTT.

This clone was counted between two and nine times. The J gene is TRBJ2-6, the V gene TRBV7-2, with D maybe TRBD1 (5 bases). Trimming cost V 5 bases and J 1 base, with 9 bases left between them. Per germline, CDR1 SGHTA and CDR2 FQGNSA. The length of the CDR3 is 15 residues. The CDR3 spells CASSPRQSGANVLTF. CDR3 DNA: TGTGCCAGCAGCCCCAGACAGTCTGGGGCCAACGTCCTGACTTTC.